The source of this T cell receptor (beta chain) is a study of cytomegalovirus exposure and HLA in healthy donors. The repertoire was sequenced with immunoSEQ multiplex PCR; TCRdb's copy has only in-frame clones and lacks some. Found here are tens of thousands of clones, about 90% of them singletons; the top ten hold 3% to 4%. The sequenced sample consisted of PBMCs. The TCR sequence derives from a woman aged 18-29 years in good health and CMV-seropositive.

The CDR3: CSANEGQGANNEQFF. CDR3 sequence (DNA): TGCAGCGCAAATGAAGGACAGGGGGCCAACAATGAGCAGTTCTTC. This chain links TRBV29-1 with TRBJ2-1; 11 bases map to TRBD1. Losses at the gene ends were 7 bases for V and 5 bases for J; bases not matched to a gene: 10. The length of the CDR3 is 15 residues. In germline, CDR1 is SQVTM, CDR2 ANQGSEA.